Listed below are T cell receptor beta chains from one sample, sequenced in a study of shared clonotypes between healthy human individuals. Repertoires were generated with immunoSEQ multiplex PCR, while TCRdb's copy carries only in-frame clones and drops some. The sample records 450,000 to 500,000 clones, around 80% being singletons. Material for sequencing was PBMCs. The origin of the receptors is a woman between 40 and 50 years old in good health. Some clones in this sample may be carry-over from other donors' samples. CDR3s leave out the opening cysteine and the closing phenylalanine or tryptophan. D genes are given only for firm matches.

cdr3_aa,j_call,v_call,d_call
ASSRQEETQY,TRBJ2-5,TRBV2,.
ASSRPAIGEKLF,TRBJ1-4,TRBV7-8,.
ASSRLPAGNTGELF,TRBJ2-2,TRBV4-2,.
ASSSVAGEREQF,TRBJ2-1,TRBV5-1,TRBD2
ASSPPRHYKDEQY,TRBJ2-7,TRBV2,.
ASSLPGLAGGLAKNIQY,TRBJ2-4,TRBV7-8,TRBD2
ASSQGPSGTETQY,TRBJ2-5,TRBV4-2,TRBD2
ASSYSMKNYGYT,TRBJ1-2,TRBV6-5,.
ASSDGRGAGELF,TRBJ2-2,TRBV25-1,.
ASSTIMRRDEQY,TRBJ2-7,TRBV7-2,.
ASRFEGGRTEAF,TRBJ1-1,TRBV27,.
ASSIVLAGTRVTQY,TRBJ2-3,TRBV7-2,TRBD2
ASSLASAQETQY,TRBJ2-5,TRBV7-9,.
ASSLAGRETQY,TRBJ2-5,TRBV11-1,.
ASSVHRGTSTGELF,TRBJ2-2,TRBV6-1,TRBD1
ASSSLRREFEQY,TRBJ2-7,TRBV27,TRBD2
ASRGLYYEQY,TRBJ2-7,TRBV27,.
ASRETGYKGNQPQH,TRBJ1-5,TRBV28,.
ASRLETQY,TRBJ2-5,TRBV2,.
ASSLLYRNTEAF,TRBJ1-1,TRBV27,.
ASRPGQGGGYT,TRBJ1-2,TRBV19,TRBD1
ASTPRGLSYEQY,TRBJ2-7,TRBV7-9,.
ASSFDGEANEKLF,TRBJ1-4,TRBV7-2,.
ASSLGQSSGANVLT,TRBJ2-6,TRBV5-8,.
ASKGNRRGREQY,TRBJ2-7,TRBV2,.
ASSETAGESYEQY,TRBJ2-7,TRBV6-1,.
ASSQQGRDQPQH,TRBJ1-5,TRBV2,.
ASSPRDRVTGELF,TRBJ2-2,TRBV9,TRBD1
ASSVSPAGLASSTDTQY,TRBJ2-3,TRBV18,TRBD2
ASSYPGLGYEQY,TRBJ2-7,TRBV28,TRBD2
ASSYDDRAGELF,TRBJ2-2,TRBV6-5,.
ASSIQDSNQPQH,TRBJ1-5,TRBV19,.
ATSSSPGRSYEQY,TRBJ2-7,TRBV15,.
ASSFGPHEQF,TRBJ2-1,TRBV7-9,.
ASSLARTGGHGYT,TRBJ1-2,TRBV5-5,TRBD1
ASSQVGLAVQETQY,TRBJ2-5,TRBV4-1,TRBD2
ASSPDMNTEAF,TRBJ1-1,TRBV11-2,.
ASSLDLGEQY,TRBJ2-7,TRBV11-3,.
ASSLAWDPAKNIQY,TRBJ2-4,TRBV7-2,.
ASSLNVVVRDTEAF,TRBJ1-1,TRBV5-1,.
ASSPGQPGNTIY,TRBJ1-3,TRBV5-1,.
ASSYSGTGINEKLF,TRBJ1-4,TRBV5-6,TRBD1
SVGLGGSAETQY,TRBJ2-5,TRBV29-1,TRBD2
ASSYRRTGTYNEQF,TRBJ2-1,TRBV6-6,TRBD1
ASSSTRDRSYEQY,TRBJ2-7,TRBV11-2,TRBD1
ASSENRGLLAF,TRBJ1-1,TRBV6-1,TRBD1